These 23 T cell receptor beta chains were all obtained from the same sample, sequenced in a study of shared clonotypes between healthy human individuals. Produced via immunoSEQ multiplex PCR; TCRdb's table is partial and in-frame only. The sample holds some 530,000 clones, about 78% seen once. Sequencing used PBMCs. These receptor sequences come from a woman aged 40 to 50 in good health. Some clones in this sample may be carry-over from other donors' samples.

This clone was detected a few times. The genes are TRBV4-2 and TRBJ2-1; 7 bases agree with TRBD2. CDR1 and CDR2 from the germline V gene are LGHNA and YNFKEQ. V trimming: 2 bases; J trimming: 7 bases; junction bases outside the gene matches: 8. The CDR3 sequence is 15 residues long. The CDR3, as DNA: TGTGCCAGCAGCCAAAGGGGAGGGCTGGGAAATGAGCAGTTCTTC. Protein: CASSQRGGLGNEQFF.

The chain joins TRBV7-2 to TRBJ2-1; weak D call: TRBD2 (7 bases). V was pared by 2 bases and J by 4 bases, with 12 bases between. Germline CDR1 and CDR2: SGHTA and FQGNSA. CDR3 size: 15 residues. CDR3 sequence: CASSLSGTQYNEQFF. CDR3 nucleotides: TGTGCCAGCAGCTTAAGCGGGACACAGTACAATGAGCAGTTCTTC.

The chain is built from TRBV7-9 and TRBJ1-4; the D is unclear. The CDR3 has 14 residues. The ends were cut back, 2 bases at V and 4 bases at J, with 8 bases in the middle. Germline V lookup: CDR1 SEHNR, CDR2 FQNEAQ (reference sequence). CDR3 amino acids: CASSLLGLNEKLFF. The CDR3 nucleotides read TGTGCCAGCAGCTTACTAGGCCTTAATGAAAAACTGTTTTTT.

The J gene is TRBJ2-1, the V gene TRBV10-3; 8 nucleotides agree with TRBD2. Germline lookup yields CDR1 ENHRY and CDR2 SYGVKD. The CDR3 contains 12 residues. The J segment lost 3 bases and the V segment lost 10 bases, leaving 2 bases of the junction unmatched. CDR3 sequence reads: CATGGYYNEQFF. DNA for the CDR3: TGTGCCACGGGAGGGTACTACAATGAGCAGTTCTTC.

The rearrangement joins TRBV11-1 to TRBJ1-2; D call uncertain. The CDR3 is made up of 14 amino acids. Trimming stripped 5 bases from V and 8 bases from J, with 18 bases between. Germline CDR1 reads SGHAT; CDR2 reads FQDESV (reference sequence). The CDR3 loop is CASSRTAVKTGYTF. The CDR3 nucleotides are TGTGCCAGCAGCCGCACGGCCGTTAAGACAGGCTACACCTTC.

Remarks on this clone: A read error may be the cause here, since a much bigger clone is one base away. V and J are TRBV30 and TRBJ2-2; 8 bases line up with TRBD2. Germline CDR1 and CDR2: GTSNPN and SVGIG (reference sequence). This CDR3 spans 20 amino acids. The CDR3 bases are TGTGCCTGGGCCATGCGGGGGAAACTAGCGGAGCCGCTGAACACAGGGGAGCTGTTTTTT. It translates to CAWAMRGKLAEPLNTGELFF.

The rearrangement joins TRBV5-4 to TRBJ1-1; 7 bases match TRBD1. The ends lost 5 bases at V and 1 base at J; junction bases unmatched: 2. This CDR3 is 13 amino acids long. CDR1 and CDR2 from the germline V gene are SGHNT and YYREEE (reference sequence). The CDR3 protein is CASRRDRNTEAFF. The CDR3 bases are TGTGCCAGCAGAAGGGACAGGAACACTGAAGCTTTCTTT.

V usage is TRBV30 and J usage is TRBJ2-1, with 7 bases identical to TRBD1. Germline values: CDR1 GTSNPN, CDR2 SVGIG (reference sequence). Trimming took 1 base from V and 16 from J; bases not matched to a gene: 16. The CDR3 contains 14 residues. This chain's CDR3 is CAWSEGQTYPHKFF. CDR3 in DNA: TGTGCCTGGAGTGAGGGACAGACTTATCCACATAAATTCTTC.

Notes on this clone: The same CDR3 is also encoded by other DNA sequences in this sample. DNA for the CDR3: TGCGCCAGCAGCTCCGGGACAGCTAACTATGGCTACACCTTC. Encoded protein: CASSSGTANYGYTF. The chain has TRBV5-1 and TRBJ1-2, with TRBD1 identical over 7 bases. CDR3 size: 14 residues. Germline values: CDR1 SGHRS, CDR2 YFSETQ. The J segment lost 0 bases and the V segment lost 3 bases, leaving 2 bases of the junction unmatched.

The sample holds a few counts of this clone. At the DNA level, this CDR3 is encoded by other sequences in the same sample as well. The chain uses TRBV9 and TRBJ1-4; D possibly corresponds to TRBD1 (6 bases). V was shortened by 4 bases and J by 4 bases, with 11 bases between the two germline ends. Per the germline V gene, CDR1 is SGDLS and CDR2 is YYNGEE. There are 14 residues in the CDR3. The CDR3 DNA reads as TGTGCCAGCAGCCCCGGGGGCCTTAATGAAAAACTGTTTTTT. Amino acid sequence: CASSPGGLNEKLFF.

The chain employs TRBV10-3 and TRBJ2-3; the match to TRBD2 covers 10 bases. Germline CDR1 is ENHRY and CDR2 is SYGVKD. The CDR3 is 15 residues long. With 7 bases clipped from V and 2 bases from J, the junction kept 6 bases outside the gene matches. The CDR3 nucleotides are TGTGCCATCACCCGGACTAGCGGCGTCACAGATACGCAGTATTTT. Protein sequence: CAITRTSGVTDTQYF.

The J gene is TRBJ1-1, the V gene TRBV27, with D maybe TRBD1 (5 bases). The length of the CDR3 is 14 residues. The germline CDR1 and CDR2 sequences are MNHEY and SMNVEV (reference sequence). Between the trimmed V and J ends, which lost 6 bases and 3 bases, there was a span of 14 bases. The CDR3 region is CASSTGPTHTEAFF. CDR3 in DNA: TGTGCCAGCAGCACGGGACCCACGCACACTGAAGCTTTCTTT.

The rearrangement links TRBV28 to TRBJ2-7; 10 nucleotides line up with TRBD1. Per germline, CDR1 MDHEN and CDR2 SYDVKM. The V gene end was trimmed by 8 bases and the J gene end by 9 bases; junction bases not matched to a gene: 13. The CDR3 spans 14 residues. This CDR3 is CASSPRRTGGGQYF. The CDR3 DNA sequence: TGTGCCAGCTCTCCCCGCCGGACAGGGGGTGGGCAGTACTTC.

This clone was observed once. The rearrangement joins TRBV5-1 to TRBJ1-1, with TRBD1 matching 10 bases. Germline-derived CDR1 and CDR2 are SGHRS and YFSETQ. The CDR3 loop spans 15 amino acids. J lost 10 bases, V lost 2 bases, and 11 bases had no gene match. The CDR3, as DNA: TGCGCCAGCAGCTTAAACCGGGACAGGGGCGTAGGAGCTTTCTTT. This codes for CASSLNRDRGVGAFF.

This sequence joins TRBV7-2 and TRBJ1-1; no clear D. The CDR3 length is 13 residues. From germline, CDR1 is SGHTA and CDR2 FQGNSA. With 5 bases removed from V and 2 bases from J, the gap between germline ends came to 9 bases. CDR3 sequence: CASSHGPNTEAFF. CDR3 in DNA: TGTGCCAGCAGCCACGGGCCCAACACTGAAGCTTTCTTT. Full variable domain (remainder filled in from reference TRBV7-2 and TRBJ1-1): GAGVSQSPSNKVTEKGKDVELRCDPISGHTALYWYRQSLGQGLEFLIYFQGNSAPDKSGLPSDRFSAERTGGSVSTLTIQRTQQEDSAVYLCASSHGPNTEAFFGQGTRLTVV.

The V gene is TRBV4-2, the J gene TRBJ1-4, with 7 bases fitting TRBD1. The CDR3 is made up of 14 amino acids. Losses at the gene ends were 5 bases for V and 6 bases for J; bases not matched to a gene: 6. The germline V gene has CDR1 LGHNA and CDR2 YNFKEQ. The CDR3 nucleotides read TGTGCCAGCAGCGCACAGGGGATCGATGAAAAACTGTTTTTT. Translation: CASSAQGIDEKLFF.

The CDR3 spells CASTLNKGTTEAFF. DNA for the CDR3: TGTGCCAGCACCCTAAATAAGGGGACCACTGAAGCTTTCTTT. The chain couples TRBV7-2 to TRBJ1-1, with D possibly TRBD1 on 5 matching bases. The CDR3 loop spans 14 amino acids. Germline V lookup: CDR1 SGHTA, CDR2 FQGNSA. V lost 7 bases, J lost 4 bases, and 16 bases lay in between.

This chain links TRBV4-1 with TRBJ2-3, with a weak D call TRBD2 (6 bases). The V gene's germline CDR1 is MGHRA and CDR2 YSYEKL. Trimming took 5 bases from V and 0 from J, leaving 15 bases between them. The CDR3 runs to 16 residues. The CDR3 reads CASSRPSGLSTDTQYF. In DNA form, the CDR3 reads TGCGCCAGCAGCAGACCCAGCGGGCTTAGCACAGATACGCAGTATTTT.

V and J are TRBV6-5 and TRBJ2-7, with D tentatively TRBD1 or TRBD2 (5 bases each). CDR1 and CDR2 (germline): MNHEY, SVGAGI. The CDR3 is 15 amino acids. V lost 6 bases and J 0 bases, leaving 15 bases between the germline ends. This CDR3 is CASSPTGRNSYEQYF. The CDR3 nucleotides read TGTGCCAGCAGCCCTACGGGACGCAACTCCTACGAGCAGTACTTC.

The chain is built from TRBV7-9 and TRBJ1-3; D remains ambiguous. With 5 bases removed from V and 0 bases from J, the gap between germline ends came to 14 bases. This CDR3 has 16 residues. Germline loops: CDR1 SEHNR, CDR2 FQNEAQ (reference sequence). The CDR3 reads CASSARPYYSGNTIYF. DNA of the CDR3: TGTGCCAGCAGCGCCAGGCCTTACTACTCTGGAAACACCATATATTTT.

The chain combines TRBV11-3 with TRBJ1-2; 10 bases fit TRBD1. The CDR3 sequence is 14 residues long. CDR1 is SGHNT, CDR2 YENEEA, per germline. The trim removed 6 bases at V and 2 bases at J, leaving 3 bases unmatched. DNA of the CDR3: TGTGCCAGCAGACCGACAGGGGGCAACTATGGCTACACCTTC. As protein: CASRPTGGNYGYTF.

CDR3 loop: CASSSGTGANTEAFF. In nucleotides, the CDR3 is TGTGCCAGCTCATCTGGGACAGGGGCGAACACTGAAGCTTTCTTT. The chain combines TRBV18 with TRBJ1-1; 10 nucleotides match TRBD1. CDR3 length: 15 amino acids. V gave up 5 bases and J gave up 1 base; unmatched junction bases: 4. Germline V gene sequence: CDR1 KGHSH, CDR2 LQKENI.

The chain combines TRBV27 with TRBJ2-7; perhaps TRBD2 as D (5 bases). CDR3 length: 14 amino acids. V was pared by 9 bases and J by 2 bases, with 17 bases between. The germline CDR1 and CDR2 sequences are MNHEY and SMNVEV (reference sequence). The CDR3 sequence: CASGESPLTYEQYF. CDR3 DNA: TGTGCCAGTGGGGAGAGCCCACTAACCTACGAGCAGTACTTC.